Presented here are 2 T cell receptor beta chains from one specimen sequenced in a study of CD8+ T cells in alopecia areata. Extraction and reverse transcription of RNA yielded cDNA as the sequencing template. Measured with immunoSEQ multiplex PCR; TCRdb has only the in-frame clones, and not every one. The sample has roughly 59,000 clones; 40% to 50% are singletons. The material was CD8+ T cells sorted from blood, obtained at week 0. These receptors came from a human donor with alopecia areata.

The rearrangement links TRBV27 to TRBJ2-1, with a weak D call TRBD2 (5 bases). The CDR3 runs 13 residues. V was cut by 9 bases and J by 7 bases, with 16 bases left in between. Germline V gives CDR1 MNHEY, CDR2 SMNVEV (reference sequence). The CDR3 region has the DNA TGTGCCAGTGGACTCGCCGGGCGGAATGAGCAGTTCTTC. Translation gives CASGLAGRNEQFF.

CDR3 in DNA: TGTGCCAGCAGTTTACTCTCGCGGGAGTACTACGAGCAGTACTTC. Translating it yields CASSLLSREYYEQYF. The chain is built from TRBV6-6 and TRBJ2-7; 7 nucleotides agree with TRBD2. J lost 3 bases, V lost 4 bases, and 9 bases had no gene match. The germline CDR1 and CDR2 sequences are MNHNY and SVGAGI (reference sequence). The CDR3 has 15 amino acids.